This T cell receptor beta chain stems from a study of cytomegalovirus exposure and HLA in healthy donors. Across the whole study: Roughly 180 million T cells yielded 110 million or so unique TCR beta sequences in earlier analysis.

Findings of the study overall: Reported results showed that the classifier diagnosed cytomegalovirus status with high specificity and sensitivity.

Looked up from germline, CDR1 is SGHDT and CDR2 is YYEEEE. The V segment lost 4 bases and the J segment 2 bases; nucleotides outside the gene matches: 5. CDR3 length: 16 residues. Details on this clone: Antigen specificity is unknown.

Use of 60 Vbeta and 13 Jbeta primers characterized the PCR. As processed by the authors: A follow-up analysis tallied approximately 85 million unique TCR beta chains, some 11 million shared. Profiled with immunoSEQ multiplex PCR; TCRdb holds only in-frame clones, not every one. The DNA gave D and trimming, while V, J and clone size come from that table. This table holds 180,000 or so clones, about four fifths found once. Each donor was nominally healthy when sampled (though unrecorded immune exposures were likely). This chain joins TRBV5-6 and TRBJ2-3, with 12 bases that match TRBD2. This sequence was found in a female donor in good health and CMV-seronegative. Material: PBMCs. The CDR3 DNA reads TGTGCCAGCAGCAGAACTAGCGGGGGGATCACAGATACGCAGTATTTT. It yields the protein CASSRTSGGITDTQYF.